Listed below are T cell receptor beta chains from one sample, sequenced in a study of cytomegalovirus exposure and HLA in healthy donors. Measured with immunoSEQ multiplex PCR; TCRdb has only the in-frame clones, and not every one. In the table there are about 94,000 clones, roughly four fifths of which are singletons. The source material was PBMCs. Receptor source: a human donor in good health. CDR3s include the opening cysteine and the closing phenylalanine or tryptophan. A D gene is named only where the DNA matches it firmly. Expanded clones get a size class; other rows say once, few or many, or leave the size out.

>TRBJ1-2|.|14|.|TRBV7-9
CASTVFGGADGYTF
TGTGCCAGCACCGTCTTTGGGGGGGCTGATGGCTACACCTTC
>TRBJ2-1|TRBD2|16|.|TRBV9
CASSPSWDYRKNEQFF
TGTGCCAGCAGCCCCAGTTGGGACTACCGCAAAAATGAGCAGTTCTTC
>TRBJ2-7|TRBD2|14|.|TRBV27
CASSFGGSPYEQYF
TGTGCCAGCAGTTTTGGCGGGAGCCCCTACGAGCAGTACTTC
>TRBJ1-3|.|15|few|TRBV5-4
CASSLAQGPGNTIYF
TGTGCCAGCAGCTTGGCACAGGGACCGGGAAACACCATATATTTT
>TRBJ1-1|.|13|.|TRBV5-6
CASSFAGNTEAFF
TGTGCCAGCAGCTTCGCGGGAAACACTGAAGCTTTCTTT
>TRBJ2-3|.|12|once|TRBV7-6
CASSIGGDTQYF
TGTGCCAGCAGTATAGGGGGAGATACGCAGTATTTT
>TRBJ1-1|.|13|few|TRBV5-1
CASGEALNTEAFF
TGCGCCAGCGGCGAGGCGTTGAACACTGAAGCTTTCTTT
>TRBJ1-1|.|11|.|TRBV27
CASSGPGEAFF
TGTGCCAGCAGTGGTCCGGGTGAAGCTTTCTTT
>TRBJ2-7|TRBD1|14|.|TRBV11-3
CASSLQGDTYEQYF
TGTGCCAGCAGCCTTCAGGGGGACACCTACGAGCAGTACTTC
>TRBJ2-1|TRBD1|14|.|TRBV6-5
CASSSDRARNEQFF
TGTGCCAGCAGTTCCGACAGGGCGCGCAATGAGCAGTTCTTC
>TRBJ2-7|TRBD1|14|.|TRBV6-5
CASSYRDRAYEQYF
TGTGCCAGCAGTTACCGGGACAGGGCCTACGAGCAGTACTTC
>TRBJ2-7|TRBD2|16|.|TRBV18
CASSPTSASGWGEQYF
TGTGCCAGCTCACCAACATCGGCTAGCGGTTGGGGCGAGCAGTACTTC
>TRBJ2-1|TRBD2|15|.|TRBV7-9
CASRRTSGSRDEQFF
TGTGCCAGCAGACGGACTAGCGGGAGTCGCGATGAGCAGTTCTTC
>TRBJ2-2|.|17|once|TRBV4-3
CASSHRGDRGSTEELFF
TGCGCCAGCAGCCACCGAGGAGACCGGGGAAGTACCGAGGAGCTGTTTTTT
>TRBJ2-7|.|11|.|TRBV11-2
CASRSPFEQYF
TGTGCCAGCAGGAGTCCCTTTGAGCAGTACTTC
>TRBJ2-5|.|14|.|TRBV9
CASSVGPGAETQYF
TGTGCCAGCAGCGTAGGACCAGGGGCAGAGACCCAGTACTTC
>TRBJ1-5|TRBD1|15|.|TRBV5-1
CASSLRTGANQPQHF
TGCGCCAGCAGTCTTCGGACAGGGGCAAATCAGCCCCAGCATTTT
>TRBJ2-5|TRBD2|16|.|TRBV4-3
CASSQELAGTQETQYF
TGCGCCAGCAGCCAAGAGCTAGCGGGGACACAAGAGACCCAGTACTTC
>TRBJ2-7|TRBD1|15|.|TRBV6-9
CASTRVRTGSYEQYF
TGTGCCAGCACTAGAGTTAGGACAGGCTCCTACGAGCAGTACTTC
>TRBJ2-7|TRBD2|16|few|TRBV9
CASSLGTSGRGYEQYF
TGTGCCAGCAGCCTCGGGACTAGCGGGAGAGGGTACGAGCAGTACTTC
>TRBJ2-3|TRBD2|15|.|TRBV6-5
CASSRLAGGTDTQYF
TGTGCCAGCAGTCGCTTAGCGGGAGGCACAGATACGCAGTATTTT
>TRBJ2-2|TRBD2|15|few|TRBV5-1
CATKGLASNTGELFF
TGCGCCACAAAAGGACTAGCCTCGAACACCGGGGAGCTGTTTTTT
>TRBJ2-7|TRBD2|15|.|TRBV27
CASSYLTGLVSEQYF
TGTGCCAGCAGTTATCTAACGGGACTAGTAAGCGAGCAGTACTTC
>TRBJ2-2|TRBD2|13|.|TRBV6-6
CASSGGYTGELFF
TGTGCCAGTAGCGGGGGTTACACCGGGGAGCTGTTTTTT
>TRBJ1-2|.|13|.|TRBV28
CASNLGGLDGYTF
TGTGCCAGCAACCTGGGGGGGCTGGATGGCTACACCTTC
>TRBJ1-2|TRBD1|13|.|TRBV18
CASSPTGTYGYTF
TGTGCCAGCTCACCGACAGGGACGTATGGCTACACCTTC
>TRBJ1-5|.|12|once|TRBV27
CASSSLGGPQHF
TGTGCCAGCAGTTCTCTGGGGGGGCCCCAGCATTTT
>TRBJ2-3|TRBD2|17|few|TRBV9
CASSVGTSGGSTDTQYF
TGTGCCAGCAGCGTAGGGACTAGCGGGGGGAGCACAGATACGCAGTATTTT
>TRBJ2-7|.|14|.|TRBV18
CASSPPSAIYEQYF
TGTGCCAGCTCACCTCCTAGCGCTATCTACGAGCAGTACTTC
>TRBJ1-2|TRBD1|13|.|TRBV29-1
CSARTGVTYGYTF
TGCAGCGCGCGGACAGGGGTTACCTATGGCTACACCTTC
>TRBJ2-5|.|13|.|TRBV5-4
CASSLEGVETQYF
TGTGCCAGCAGCTTGGAAGGGGTGGAGACCCAGTACTTC
>TRBJ1-4|.|13|.|TRBV6-5
CATRRSANEKLFF
TGTGCCACCCGCCGGTCGGCTAATGAAAAACTGTTTTTT